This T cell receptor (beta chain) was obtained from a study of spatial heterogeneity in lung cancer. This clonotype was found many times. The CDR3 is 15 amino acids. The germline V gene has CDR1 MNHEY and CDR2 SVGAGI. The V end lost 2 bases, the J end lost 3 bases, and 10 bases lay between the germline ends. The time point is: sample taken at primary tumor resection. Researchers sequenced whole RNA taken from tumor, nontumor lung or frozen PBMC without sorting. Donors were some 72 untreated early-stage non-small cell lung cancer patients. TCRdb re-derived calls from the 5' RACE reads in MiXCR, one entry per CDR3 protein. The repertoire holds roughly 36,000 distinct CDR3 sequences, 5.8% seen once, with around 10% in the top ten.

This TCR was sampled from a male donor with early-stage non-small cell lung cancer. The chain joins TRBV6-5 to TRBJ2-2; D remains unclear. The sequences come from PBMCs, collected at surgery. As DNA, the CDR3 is TGTGCCAGCAGTTACCAGACAAGTTACACCGGGGAGCTGTTTTTT. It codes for CASSYQTSYTGELFF.